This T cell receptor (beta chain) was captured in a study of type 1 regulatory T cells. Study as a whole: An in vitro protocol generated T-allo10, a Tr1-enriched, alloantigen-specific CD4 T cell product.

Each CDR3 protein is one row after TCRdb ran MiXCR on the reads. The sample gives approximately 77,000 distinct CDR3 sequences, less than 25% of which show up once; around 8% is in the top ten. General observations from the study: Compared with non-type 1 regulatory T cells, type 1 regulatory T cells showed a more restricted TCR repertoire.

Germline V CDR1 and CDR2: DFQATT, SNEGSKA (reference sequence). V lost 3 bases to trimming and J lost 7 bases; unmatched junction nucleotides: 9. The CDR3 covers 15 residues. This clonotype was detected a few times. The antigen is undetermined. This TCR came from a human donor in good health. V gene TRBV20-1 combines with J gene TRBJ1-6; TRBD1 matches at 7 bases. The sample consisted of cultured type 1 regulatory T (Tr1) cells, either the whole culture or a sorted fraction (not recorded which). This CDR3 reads CSARSSTGLNSPLHF. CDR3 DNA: TGCAGTGCTAGGAGCTCGACAGGGCTGAATTCACCCCTCCACTTT.